A single sample gave rise to the 5 T cell receptor beta chains below, sequenced in a study of T-cell memory formation after mild COVID-19 (dated by TCRdb to 2020 to 2022). The library was obtained by 5' RACE. TCRdb lists the instrument as Illumina NovaSeq 6000. The public reads were reprocessed in TCRdb via fastp at Q25 and MiXCR, keeping in-frame beta chains. A single entry per CDR3 protein holds the most common genes and DNA from its merged rows. Across this sample there are under 200,000 distinct CDR3 sequences, with over 10% seen only once. The leading ten clones occupy about 3.3% of the sample. The specimen sequenced was PBMCs or a T cell subset sorted from them (not recorded which). These receptors were taken from a man between 18 and 35 years old who had mild COVID-19 (a few samples of this study predate the infection). The sample titles of this study are shuffled in the database, so cell type and time point are left out; the donor was told from shared clones.

The rearrangement uses TRBV7-3 and TRBJ2-1; the D call may be TRBD1 or TRBD2 (6 bases each). The CDR3 spans 15 residues. Between the trimmed V and J ends, which lost 4 bases and 6 bases, there was a span of 16 bases. CDR1 SGHTA and CDR2 FQGTGA come from the germline V gene. CDR3 loop: CASSSSGARGNEQFF. CDR3 coding DNA: TGTGCCAGCAGCTCCTCGGGGGCCCGGGGCAATGAGCAGTTCTTC.

The chain is built from TRBV27 and TRBJ1-2; 8 nucleotides line up with TRBD1. J gave up 7 bases and V 6 bases, and 7 bases lay outside the gene matches. The CDR3 is 13 amino acids. Germline loops: CDR1 MNHEY, CDR2 SMNVEV (reference sequence). The CDR3 DNA reads as TGTGCCAGCAGGGCTACAGGGGGATGTGGCTACACCTTC. It codes for CASRATGGCGYTF.

This clonotype was observed many times. The V and J genes are TRBV20-1 and TRBJ2-1; 16 bases map to TRBD2. V lost 5 bases, J lost 6 bases, and 4 bases stayed unmatched. The CDR3 spans 15 residues. Germline V gives CDR1 DFQATT, CDR2 SNEGSKA (reference sequence). CDR3 nucleotides: TGCAGTGCTGGGACTAGCGGGGGGGCCGGCAATGAGCAGTTCTTC. Translating it yields CSAGTSGGAGNEQFF.

There are a few counts of this clonotype. The chain combines TRBV7-7 with TRBJ2-1, with D perhaps TRBD2 (7 bases). Trimming pared 4 bases from V and 7 bases from J, leaving 11 bases between. The CDR3 is 13 amino acids. Germline CDR1 SSHAT, CDR2 FNYEAQ (reference sequence). CDR3 in amino acids: CASSSRGANEQFF. DNA of the CDR3: TGTGCCAGCAGCTCCCGGGGGGCGAATGAGCAGTTCTTC.

This clonotype was observed a handful of times. The gene calls are TRBV4-3 and TRBJ1-2, with D perhaps TRBD1 (6 bases). CDR1 LGHNA and CDR2 YSLEER come from the germline V gene. Trimming removed 1 base from V and 7 bases from J, with 16 bases in between. CDR3 length equals 15 residues. The CDR3 is CASSQAGAGEGGYTF. The CDR3 nucleotides are TGCGCCAGCAGCCAAGCTGGTGCAGGGGAGGGTGGCTACACCTTC.